This entry is about one TCR beta chain. TCRdb keeps only in-frame clones here, not all; method: immunoSEQ multiplex PCR. The sample yields around 130,000 clones, over 85% seen once. These data are taken from a study of T cell responses to AZD1222 COVID-19 vaccine. Source: peripheral blood, taken 28 days after the second AZD1222 dose. The sequence was obtained from an adult who received the AZD1222 COVID-19 vaccine.

The DNA for the CDR3 is TGTGCCAGCAGGAGACAGGGGGGAGATACGCAGTATTTT. This gives the protein CASRRQGGDTQYF. V is TRBV27 and J is TRBJ2-3, with TRBD1 identical over 9 bases. The CDR3 runs 13 residues. V lost 6 bases to trimming and J lost 5 bases; unmatched junction nucleotides: 3. Germline CDR1 and CDR2: MNHEY and SMNVEV (reference sequence).